This entry lists 32 T cell receptor beta chains sequenced from one sample in a study of blood T cell repertoires in COVID-19. Clones were read by immunoSEQ multiplex PCR, and TCRdb kept only the in-frame ones, dropping some. The sample holds 350,000 to 450,000 clones, roughly 91% seen once. Sample: PBMCs or T cells enriched from blood (not recorded which). These receptors were obtained from a woman in her 30s who had recovered from COVID-19.

The chain is built from TRBV7-9 and TRBJ2-7; tentative D call: TRBD2 (5 bases). V was clipped by 5 bases and J by 1 base, with 9 bases between them. The CDR3 consists of 13 residues. Per germline, CDR1 SEHNR and CDR2 FQNEAQ (reference sequence). DNA for the CDR3: TGTGCCAGCAGCAAAGGGAGTTCCTACGAGCAGTACTTC. Its translation: CASSKGSSYEQYF.

The CDR3 region is CARRSSLNTCRGNQPQHF. The DNA of the CDR3 is TGTGCCAGGAGATCTTCACTTAACACCTGCAGGGGCAATCAGCCCCAGCATTTT. This chain connects TRBV5-3 to TRBJ1-5; D perhaps matches TRBD1 (5 bases). TRBV5-3 is an open reading frame, and its role is uncertain. With 8 bases removed from V and 2 bases from J, the gap between germline ends came to 26 bases. The CDR3 is made up of 18 amino acids.

V and J are TRBV6-5 and TRBJ1-1; 7 positions agree with TRBD1. The CDR3 runs to 14 residues. From germline, CDR1 is MNHEY and CDR2 SVGAGI. V shed 7 bases, J shed 3 bases, and the junction held 8 bases outside the gene matches. The CDR3 region has the DNA TGTGCCAGCATTACTGACAGGGAAGACACTGAAGCTTTCTTT. Protein product: CASITDREDTEAFF.

This chain joins TRBV28 and TRBJ2-7; maybe TRBD1 (5 bases). Germline V gene lookup returns CDR1 MDHEN and CDR2 SYDVKM. This CDR3 comprises 14 residues. With 3 bases removed from V and 0 bases from J, the gap between germline ends came to 9 bases. The CDR3 sequence: CASSFYDSSYEQYF. The CDR3 region has the DNA TGTGCCAGCAGTTTTTATGACAGCTCCTACGAGCAGTACTTC.

J is TRBJ1-2 and V is TRBV10-3, with D maybe TRBD1 (5 bases). V lost 6 bases to trimming and J lost 8 bases, with 19 bases between them. Germline loops: CDR1 ENHRY, CDR2 SYGVKD. This CDR3 has 14 residues. The CDR3 DNA reads TGTGCCATCAGGGAGGGACGTGACAGTACCGGCTACACCTTC. Translated: CAIREGRDSTGYTF.

V usage is TRBV27 and J usage is TRBJ2-7; no firm D call. CDR3 length equals 12 residues. Germline-derived CDR1 and CDR2 are MNHEY and SMNVEV (reference sequence). With 3 bases removed from V and 3 bases from J, the gap between germline ends came to 6 bases. Here the CDR3 DNA reads TGTGCCAGCAGTTTCCCTAACTACGAGCAGTACTTC. This gives the protein CASSFPNYEQYF.

V gene TRBV6-1 combines with J gene TRBJ1-5; 7 nucleotides match TRBD1. Germline V lookup: CDR1 MNHNS, CDR2 SASEGT. The CDR3 has 13 amino acids. With V trimmed by 3 bases and J by 5 bases, 1 base remained unmatched. CDR3 coding DNA: TGTGCCAGCAGTGAGACAGGGCATCAGCCCCAGCATTTT. It is translated as CASSETGHQPQHF.

This sequence joins TRBV12-3 or TRBV12-4 and TRBJ1-2; possibly TRBD1 for D (6 bases). The CDR3 sequence is 11 residues long. V lost 5 bases and J 8 bases, leaving 9 bases between the germline ends. CDR3 nucleotide sequence: TGTGCCAGCAGTCGAGGGGGAGGCTACACCTTC. Amino acid sequence: CASSRGGGYTF.

The chain is built from TRBV5-6 and TRBJ2-7, with 11 bases lining up with TRBD1. Germline assignment: CDR1 SGHDT and CDR2 YYEEEE. V lost 6 bases, J lost 3 bases, and 8 bases stayed unmatched. The CDR3 spans 15 residues. Written as DNA, the CDR3 is TGTGCCAGCACCCTATGGGACAGGGGGATCTACGAGCAGTACTTC. Its translation is CASTLWDRGIYEQYF.

The J gene is TRBJ1-3, the V gene TRBV11-1, with D unclear. Germline V gene lookup returns CDR1 SGHAT and CDR2 FQDESV (reference sequence). The CDR3 runs to 16 residues. The V end lost 2 bases, the J end lost 7 bases, and 18 bases lay between the germline ends. The CDR3 DNA reads as TGTGCCAGCAGCTTATTGGATCGCGGAATTGCCAACACCATATATTTT. Residues: CASSLLDRGIANTIYF.

The rearrangement uses TRBV19 and TRBJ2-3; 14 positions match TRBD2. This CDR3 has 14 residues. After removal of 7 bases from V and 4 bases from J, the junction contained 1 base not matched to a gene. In germline, CDR1 is LNHDA, CDR2 SQIVND (reference sequence). This CDR3 is CASKTSGGADTQYF. The CDR3 DNA reads as TGTGCCAGTAAGACTAGCGGGGGGGCAGATACGCAGTATTTT.

The genes are TRBV19 and TRBJ2-5; 9 bases match TRBD1. Looked up from germline, CDR1 is LNHDA and CDR2 is SQIVND (reference sequence). This CDR3 spans 17 amino acids. The J segment lost 5 bases and the V segment lost 3 bases, leaving 13 bases of the junction unmatched. The CDR3 here is CASSIALYRGQWETQYF. The CDR3 nucleotides are TGTGCCAGTAGTATTGCCCTCTACAGGGGGCAATGGGAGACCCAGTACTTC. Together with reference TRBV19 and TRBJ2-5, the CDR3 gives the full variable domain: DGGITQSPKYLFRKEGQNVTLSCEQNLNHDAMYWYRQDPGQGLRLIYYSQIVNDFQKGDIAEGYSVSREKKESFPLTVTSAQKNPTAFYLCASSIALYRGQWETQYFGPGTRLLVL.

This chain joins TRBV5-4 and TRBJ1-2, with a weak D call TRBD1 (6 bases). Trimming stripped 0 bases from V and 7 bases from J, with 16 bases between. This CDR3 spans 15 amino acids. Germline-derived CDR1 and CDR2 are SGHNT and YYREEE (reference sequence). CDR3 sequence reads: CASSLADGGRGGYTF. DNA for the CDR3: TGTGCCAGCAGCTTGGCTGACGGGGGGCGAGGTGGCTACACCTTC.

V gene TRBV29-1 combines with J gene TRBJ2-1, with a weak D call TRBD2 (5 bases). Germline CDR1 reads SQVTM; CDR2 reads ANQGSEA. There are 13 residues in the CDR3. V was pared by 4 bases and J by 10 bases, with 17 bases between. The CDR3 coding sequence is TGCAGCGTTGTCGGGGTGGTAGTACAGGAGCAGTTCTTC. It specifies CSVVGVVVQEQFF.

This chain joins TRBV29-1 and TRBJ1-1; perhaps TRBD1 as D (5 bases). The CDR3 is made up of 13 amino acids. In germline, CDR1 is SQVTM, CDR2 ANQGSEA. Trimming pared 7 bases from V and 5 bases from J, leaving 17 bases between. The CDR3 bases are TGCAGCGGCTCGCAGGGAGGGAAAACTGAAGCTTTCTTT. Encoded protein: CSGSQGGKTEAFF.

The chain recombines TRBV6-1 with TRBJ2-7, with 7 bases fitting TRBD2. Germline CDR1 and CDR2: MNHNS and SASEGT. This CDR3 is built from 14 residues. Germline trimming cut 6 bases from V and 6 bases from J; bases unmatched to any gene: 11. The CDR3 protein is CASRTGTMVPEQYF. DNA of the CDR3: TGTGCCAGCAGGACCGGGACTATGGTTCCCGAGCAGTACTTC.

This clone appeared a single time. This rearrangement joins TRBV5-4 to TRBJ2-7, with a weak D call TRBD1 (5 bases). Trimming took off 0 bases at V and 7 bases at J, with 14 bases between the two ends. The length of the CDR3 is 14 residues. Germline CDR1 reads SGHNT; CDR2 reads YYREEE (reference sequence). The CDR3 region has the DNA TGTGCCAGCAGCTTGGTTGAAGGGGTGGGGGAGCAGTACTTC. Amino acid sequence: CASSLVEGVGEQYF.

This clone has more than one count but fewer than ten. CDR3 in DNA: TGTGCCAGCAGGGGCGGGACCCCAGCCGAGCAGTACTTC. Translated: CASRGGTPAEQYF. The chain joins TRBV7-9 to TRBJ2-7, with D perhaps matching TRBD2 (6 bases). CDR1 is SEHNR and CDR2 is FQNEAQ in the germline V gene (reference sequence). The V and J ends lost 6 bases and 6 bases respectively, with 15 bases between them. This CDR3 region has 13 residues.

CDR3 nucleotides: TGCGCCAGCAGCCCATTGGGGACAGGTGCAAATGAGCAGTTCTTC. Protein sequence: CASSPLGTGANEQFF. The chain combines TRBV4-1 with TRBJ2-1; 8 bases are a match to TRBD1. Germline trimming cut 4 bases from V and 7 bases from J; bases unmatched to any gene: 9. The CDR3 contains 15 residues. Germline CDR1 and CDR2: MGHRA and YSYEKL.

The rearrangement links TRBV7-9 to TRBJ1-2; maybe TRBD1 (5 bases). This CDR3 has 16 residues. Germline CDR1 and CDR2: SEHNR and FQNEAQ (reference sequence). V gave up 5 bases and J gave up 7 bases, with 23 bases separating them. The CDR3: CASSLDSGLSSGGYTF. In DNA form, the CDR3 reads TGTGCCAGCAGCCTGGACTCGGGACTCTCTTCGGGTGGCTACACCTTC.

The chain is built from TRBV10-3 and TRBJ1-5; no clear D gene. With 8 bases removed from V and 7 bases from J, the gap between germline ends came to 15 bases. Germline V gene lookup returns CDR1 ENHRY and CDR2 SYGVKD. The CDR3 extends over 13 amino acids. This CDR3 reads CAIGQVVDQPQHF. Written as DNA, the CDR3 is TGTGCCATCGGCCAGGTGGTAGACCAGCCCCAGCATTTT.

The rearrangement joins TRBV28 to TRBJ1-5, with 8 bases matching TRBD1. Trimming cost V 5 bases and J 5 bases; bases outside gene matches: 8. Germline V gives CDR1 MDHEN, CDR2 SYDVKM. This CDR3 has 15 amino acids. The CDR3 here is CASSGGQGRYQPQHF. CDR3 DNA sequence: TGTGCCAGCAGTGGTGGACAGGGAAGATATCAGCCCCAGCATTTT.

The V and J genes are TRBV5-1 and TRBJ2-7; tentative D call: TRBD2 (6 bases). Trimming took 1 base from V and 1 from J, leaving 9 bases between them. The CDR3 runs to 14 residues. The V gene's germline CDR1 is SGHRS and CDR2 YFSETQ. CDR3: CASSLRRDSYEQYF. Here the CDR3 DNA reads TGCGCCAGCAGCTTGCGGCGGGATTCCTACGAGCAGTACTTC.

The rearrangement links TRBV7-2 to TRBJ1-3; D call uncertain. This CDR3 has 14 amino acids. Trimming pared 5 bases from V and 0 bases from J, leaving 8 bases between. CDR1 is SGHTA, CDR2 FQGNSA, per germline. CDR3: CASSPFHSGNTIYF. The CDR3 nucleotides are TGTGCCAGCAGCCCATTCCACTCTGGAAACACCATATATTTT.

This sequence joins TRBV27 and TRBJ2-7, with D maybe TRBD2 (6 bases). The CDR3 is 14 residues long. Germline V lookup: CDR1 MNHEY, CDR2 SMNVEV (reference sequence). Trimming left V 4 bases short and J 5 bases short, with 15 bases between. CDR3 in DNA: TGTGCCAGCAGTTCCTTGACTAGTAAAGACGAGCAGTACTTC. Translating it yields CASSSLTSKDEQYF.

CDR3 in DNA: TGCGCCAGCAGCTTGAGCGGGGGGGCATCCTACAATGAGCAGTTCTTC. Its translation: CASSLSGGASYNEQFF. The chain links TRBV5-1 to TRBJ2-1; TRBD2 matches 10 bases. After removal of 1 base from V and 1 base from J, the junction contained 2 bases not matched to a gene. The CDR3 is 16 residues long. Germline V gene data show CDR1 as SGHRS and CDR2 as YFSETQ.

This clone was observed at least ten times. The rearrangement joins TRBV19 to TRBJ1-2, with D unresolved. The germline CDR1 and CDR2 sequences are LNHDA and SQIVND (reference sequence). Trimming took off 5 bases at V and 7 bases at J, with 23 bases between the two ends. The CDR3 loop spans 16 amino acids. The CDR3, as DNA: TGTGCCAGTAGTGCATACTTGGGCATCGAGGAGGGTGGCTACACCTTC. Translation: CASSAYLGIEEGGYTF.

The genes are TRBV19 and TRBJ2-3; TRBD1 aligns across 9 bases. V shed 3 bases and J 4 bases; nucleotides not matched to a gene: 5. This CDR3 is 15 amino acids long. Germline V gives CDR1 LNHDA, CDR2 SQIVND (reference sequence). The CDR3 nucleotides read TGTGCCAGTAGTATTAACAGGGGGCGGGCAGATACGCAGTATTTT. Translated: CASSINRGRADTQYF.

This sequence joins TRBV30 and TRBJ1-2, with D unclear. The CDR3 loop spans 14 amino acids. Germline CDR1 and CDR2: GTSNPN and SVGIG (reference sequence). The chain's CDR3 is CAGIRRDPNYGYTF. The CDR3 coding sequence is TGTGCAGGTATTAGGCGGGATCCTAACTATGGCTACACCTTC.

The gene calls are TRBV6-1 and TRBJ2-5, with 8 bases fitting TRBD2. The CDR3 is made up of 16 amino acids. CDR1 is MNHNS and CDR2 is SASEGT in the germline V gene. Trimming took 2 bases from V and 1 from J; bases not matched to a gene: 6. The CDR3 nucleotides are TGTGCCAGCAGTGAACGGCGGGGGGACCTCCAAGAGACCCAGTACTTC. This gives the protein CASSERRGDLQETQYF.

The rearrangement links TRBV24-1 to TRBJ2-5; tentatively, D is TRBD2 (6 bases). Per the germline V gene, CDR1 is KGHDR and CDR2 is SFDVKD. The CDR3 length is 14 residues. Between the trimmed V and J ends, which lost 4 bases and 5 bases, there was a span of 13 bases. The chain's CDR3 is CATSEAGYGETQYF. Written as DNA, the CDR3 is TGTGCCACCAGTGAGGCGGGGTATGGGGAGACCCAGTACTTC.

The CDR3: CAWSRRQDGTQYF. The CDR3 nucleotides are TGTGCCTGGAGCAGAAGACAGGATGGGACCCAGTACTTC. The J gene is TRBJ2-5, the V gene TRBV30; perhaps TRBD1 as D (6 bases). CDR1 GTSNPN and CDR2 SVGIG come from the germline V gene (reference sequence). The CDR3 extends over 13 amino acids. V lost 3 bases, J lost 7 bases, and 15 bases lay in between.